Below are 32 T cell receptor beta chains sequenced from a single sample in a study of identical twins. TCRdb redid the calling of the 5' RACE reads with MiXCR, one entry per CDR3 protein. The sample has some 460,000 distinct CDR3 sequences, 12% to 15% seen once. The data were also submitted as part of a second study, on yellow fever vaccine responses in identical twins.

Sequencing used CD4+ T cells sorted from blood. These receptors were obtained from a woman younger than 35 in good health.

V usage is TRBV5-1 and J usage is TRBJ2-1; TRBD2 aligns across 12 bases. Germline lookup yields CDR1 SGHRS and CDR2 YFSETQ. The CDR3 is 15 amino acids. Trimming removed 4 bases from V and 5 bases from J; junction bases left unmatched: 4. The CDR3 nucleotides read TGCGCCAGCAGCACAGGACTAGCGGGGAACAATGAGCAGTTCTTC. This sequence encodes CASSTGLAGNNEQFF. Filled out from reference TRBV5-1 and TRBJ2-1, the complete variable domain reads KAGVTQTPRYLIKTRGQQVTLSCSPISGHRSVSWYQQTPGQGLQFLFEYFSETQRNKGNFPGRFSGRQFSNSRSEMNVSTLELGDSALYLCASSTGLAGNNEQFFGPGTRLTVL.

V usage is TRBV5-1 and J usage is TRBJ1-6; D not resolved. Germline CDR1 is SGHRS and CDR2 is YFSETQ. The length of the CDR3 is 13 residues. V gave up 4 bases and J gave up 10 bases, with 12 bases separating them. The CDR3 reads CASSPVEGSPLHF. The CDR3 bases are TGCGCCAGCAGCCCAGTAGAAGGGTCACCCCTCCACTTT.

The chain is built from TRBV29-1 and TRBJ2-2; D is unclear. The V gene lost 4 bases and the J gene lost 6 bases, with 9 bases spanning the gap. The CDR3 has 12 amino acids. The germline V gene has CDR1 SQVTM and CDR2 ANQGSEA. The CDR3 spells CSVGLTPGELFF. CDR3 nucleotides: TGCAGCGTTGGATTGACCCCCGGGGAGCTGTTTTTT.

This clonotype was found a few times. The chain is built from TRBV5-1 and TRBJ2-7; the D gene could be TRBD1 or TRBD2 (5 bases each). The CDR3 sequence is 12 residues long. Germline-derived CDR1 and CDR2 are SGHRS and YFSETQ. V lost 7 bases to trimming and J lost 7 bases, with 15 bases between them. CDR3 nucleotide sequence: TGCGCCAGCGCACTAGGGGACGGGGAGCAGTACTTC. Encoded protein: CASALGDGEQYF. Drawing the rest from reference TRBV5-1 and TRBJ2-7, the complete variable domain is KAGVTQTPRYLIKTRGQQVTLSCSPISGHRSVSWYQQTPGQGLQFLFEYFSETQRNKGNFPGRFSGRQFSNSRSEMNVSTLELGDSALYLCASALGDGEQYFGPGTRLTVT.

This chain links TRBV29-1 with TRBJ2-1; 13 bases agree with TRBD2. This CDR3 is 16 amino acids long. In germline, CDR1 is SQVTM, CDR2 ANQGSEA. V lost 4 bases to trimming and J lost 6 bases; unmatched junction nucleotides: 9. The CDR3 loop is CSVGGGGLAGVNEQFF. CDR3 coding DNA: TGCAGCGTTGGGGGGGGAGGACTAGCGGGAGTCAATGAGCAGTTCTTC.

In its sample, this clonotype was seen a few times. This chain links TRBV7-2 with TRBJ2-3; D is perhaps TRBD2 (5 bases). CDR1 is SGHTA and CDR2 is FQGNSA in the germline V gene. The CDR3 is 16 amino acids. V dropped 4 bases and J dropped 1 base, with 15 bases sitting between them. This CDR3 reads CASSSRRSGGTDTQYF. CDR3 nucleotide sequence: TGTGCCAGCAGCTCCAGACGCAGCGGAGGCACAGATACGCAGTATTTT.

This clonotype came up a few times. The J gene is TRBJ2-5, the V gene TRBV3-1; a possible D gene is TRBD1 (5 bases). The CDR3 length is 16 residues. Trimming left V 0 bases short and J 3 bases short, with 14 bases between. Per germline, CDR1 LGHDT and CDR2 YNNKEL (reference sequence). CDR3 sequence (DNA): TGTGCCAGCAGCCAAGAAGGCAGGGAACCGGAAGAGACCCAGTACTTC. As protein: CASSQEGREPEETQYF.

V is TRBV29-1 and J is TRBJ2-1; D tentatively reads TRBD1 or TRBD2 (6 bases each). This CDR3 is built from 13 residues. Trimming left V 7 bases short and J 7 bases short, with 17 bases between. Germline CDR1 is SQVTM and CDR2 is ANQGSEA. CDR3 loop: CSGQRGSGNEQFF. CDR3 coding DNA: TGCAGCGGCCAAAGGGGGAGCGGGAATGAGCAGTTCTTC.

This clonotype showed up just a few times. The CDR3 loop is CASSYGRQGSSEPQHF. The CDR3 nucleotides are TGTGCCAGCAGTTACGGGCGACAGGGGAGTTCCGAGCCCCAGCATTTT. The chain is built from TRBV6-5 and TRBJ1-5; 8 bases fit TRBD1. Unmatched junction bases numbered 11, after V lost 2 bases and J lost 8 bases. The germline V gene encodes CDR1 MNHEY and CDR2 SVGAGI. This CDR3 spans 16 amino acids.

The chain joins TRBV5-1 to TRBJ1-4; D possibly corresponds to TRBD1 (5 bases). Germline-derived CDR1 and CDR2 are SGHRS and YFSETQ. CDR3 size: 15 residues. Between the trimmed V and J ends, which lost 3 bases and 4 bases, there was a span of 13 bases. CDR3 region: CASSWSGRLNEKLFF. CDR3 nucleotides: TGCGCCAGCAGCTGGTCGGGGCGACTTAATGAAAAACTGTTTTTT.

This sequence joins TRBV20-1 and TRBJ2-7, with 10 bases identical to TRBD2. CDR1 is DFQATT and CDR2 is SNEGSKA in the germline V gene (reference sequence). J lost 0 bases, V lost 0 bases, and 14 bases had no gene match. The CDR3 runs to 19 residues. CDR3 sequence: CSARDGTGGLAESSYEQYF. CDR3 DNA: TGCAGTGCTAGAGATGGGACAGGTGGACTAGCGGAGAGCTCCTACGAGCAGTACTTC.

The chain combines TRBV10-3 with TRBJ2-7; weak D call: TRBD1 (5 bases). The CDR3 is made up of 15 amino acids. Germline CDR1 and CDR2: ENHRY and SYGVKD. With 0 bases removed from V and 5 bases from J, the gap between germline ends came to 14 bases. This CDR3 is CAISESTPGIHEQYF. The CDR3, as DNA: TGTGCCATCAGTGAGTCGACCCCAGGGATACACGAGCAGTACTTC.

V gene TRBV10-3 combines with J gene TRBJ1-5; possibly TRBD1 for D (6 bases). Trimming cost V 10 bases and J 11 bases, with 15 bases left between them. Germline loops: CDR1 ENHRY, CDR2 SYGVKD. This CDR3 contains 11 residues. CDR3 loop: CATAGQGSQHF. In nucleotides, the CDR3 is TGTGCCACGGCGGGGCAGGGGTCCCAGCATTTT.

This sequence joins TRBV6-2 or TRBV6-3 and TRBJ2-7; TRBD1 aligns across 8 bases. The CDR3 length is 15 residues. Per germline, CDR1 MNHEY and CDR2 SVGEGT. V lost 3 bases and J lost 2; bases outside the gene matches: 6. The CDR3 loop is CASSYPRTGTYEQYF. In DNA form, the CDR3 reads TGTGCCAGCAGTTATCCCCGGACAGGGACCTACGAGCAGTACTTC.

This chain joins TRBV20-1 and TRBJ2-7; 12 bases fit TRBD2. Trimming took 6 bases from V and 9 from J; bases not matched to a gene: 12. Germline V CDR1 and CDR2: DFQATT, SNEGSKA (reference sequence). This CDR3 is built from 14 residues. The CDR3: CSAQTGTSGRGQYF. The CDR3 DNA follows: TGCAGTGCCCAGACCGGGACTAGCGGGCGGGGGCAGTACTTC.

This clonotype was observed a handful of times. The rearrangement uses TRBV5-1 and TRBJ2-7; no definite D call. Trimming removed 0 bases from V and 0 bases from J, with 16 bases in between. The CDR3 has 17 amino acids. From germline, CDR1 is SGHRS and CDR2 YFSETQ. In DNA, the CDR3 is TGCGCCAGCAGCTTGGTTCCGAAGGACCTAATCTCCTACGAGCAGTACTTC. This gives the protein CASSLVPKDLISYEQYF. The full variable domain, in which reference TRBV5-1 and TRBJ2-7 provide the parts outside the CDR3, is KAGVTQTPRYLIKTRGQQVTLSCSPISGHRSVSWYQQTPGQGLQFLFEYFSETQRNKGNFPGRFSGRQFSNSRSEMNVSTLELGDSALYLCASSLVPKDLISYEQYFGPGTRLTVT.

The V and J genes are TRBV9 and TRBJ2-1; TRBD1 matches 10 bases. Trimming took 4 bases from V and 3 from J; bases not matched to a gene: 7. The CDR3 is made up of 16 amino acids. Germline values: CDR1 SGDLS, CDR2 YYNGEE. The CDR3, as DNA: TGTGCCAGCAGCCCCCAGACAGGGGGCAGCTACAATGAGCAGTTCTTC. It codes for CASSPQTGGSYNEQFF.

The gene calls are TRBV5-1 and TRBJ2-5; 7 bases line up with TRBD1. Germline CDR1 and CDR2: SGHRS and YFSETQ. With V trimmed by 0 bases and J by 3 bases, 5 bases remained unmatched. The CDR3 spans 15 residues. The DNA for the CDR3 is TGCGCCAGCAGCTTGGAGGGGGCGAAGAAAGAGACCCAGTACTTC. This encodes CASSLEGAKKETQYF.

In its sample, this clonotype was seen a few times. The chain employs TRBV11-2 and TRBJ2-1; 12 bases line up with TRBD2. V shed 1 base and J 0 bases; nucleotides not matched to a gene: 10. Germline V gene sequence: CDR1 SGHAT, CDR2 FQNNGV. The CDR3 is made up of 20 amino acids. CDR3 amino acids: CASSLVRLTSGRSSYNEQFF. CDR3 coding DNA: TGTGCCAGCAGCTTAGTAAGGTTAACTAGCGGGAGGAGCTCCTACAATGAGCAGTTCTTC.

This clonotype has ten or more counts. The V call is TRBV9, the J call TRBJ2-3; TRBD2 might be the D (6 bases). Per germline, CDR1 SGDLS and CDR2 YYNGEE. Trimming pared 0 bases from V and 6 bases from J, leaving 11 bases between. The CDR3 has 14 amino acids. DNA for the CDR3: TGTGCCAGCAGCGTAGTCCTCGGAGGGGATACGCAGTATTTT. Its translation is CASSVVLGGDTQYF.

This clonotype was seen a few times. CDR3 in DNA: TGCAGTGCCGCAGGGGACGGTGTGTACGAGCAGTACTTC. Its protein product is CSAAGDGVYEQYF. This rearrangement joins TRBV20-1 to TRBJ2-7; possibly TRBD1 for D (6 bases). Germline CDR1 is DFQATT and CDR2 is SNEGSKA (reference sequence). Trimming took 6 bases from V and 4 from J, leaving 16 bases between them. This CDR3 is 13 amino acids long.

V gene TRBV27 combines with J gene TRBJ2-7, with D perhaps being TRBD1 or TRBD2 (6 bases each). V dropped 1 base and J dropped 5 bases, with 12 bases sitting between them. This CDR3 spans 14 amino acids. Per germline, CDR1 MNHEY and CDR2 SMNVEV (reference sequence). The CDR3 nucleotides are TGTGCCAGCAGTTTATTGGGGGGCGTCAACGAGCAGTACTTC. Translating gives CASSLLGGVNEQYF.

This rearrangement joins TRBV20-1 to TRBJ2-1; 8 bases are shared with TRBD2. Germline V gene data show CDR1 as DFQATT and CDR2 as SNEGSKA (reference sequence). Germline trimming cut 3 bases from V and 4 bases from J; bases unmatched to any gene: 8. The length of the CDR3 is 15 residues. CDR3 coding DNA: TGCAGTGCTAGCCCCCCGGCTAGCGGGTACAATGAGCAGTTCTTC. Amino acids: CSASPPASGYNEQFF.

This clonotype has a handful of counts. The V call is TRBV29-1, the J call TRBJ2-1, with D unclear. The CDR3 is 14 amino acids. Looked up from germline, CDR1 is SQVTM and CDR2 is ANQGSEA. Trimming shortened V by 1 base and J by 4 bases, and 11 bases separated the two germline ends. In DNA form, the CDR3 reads TGCAGCGTTGAAGCGGGCGGTAGTTACAATGAGCAGTTCTTC. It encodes CSVEAGGSYNEQFF.

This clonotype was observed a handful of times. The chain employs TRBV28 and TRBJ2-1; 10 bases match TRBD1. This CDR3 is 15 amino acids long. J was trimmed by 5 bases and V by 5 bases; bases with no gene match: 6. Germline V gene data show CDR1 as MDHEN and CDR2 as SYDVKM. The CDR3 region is CASSRTGGGHNEQFF. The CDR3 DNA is TGTGCCAGCAGTCGGACAGGGGGGGGACACAATGAGCAGTTCTTC.

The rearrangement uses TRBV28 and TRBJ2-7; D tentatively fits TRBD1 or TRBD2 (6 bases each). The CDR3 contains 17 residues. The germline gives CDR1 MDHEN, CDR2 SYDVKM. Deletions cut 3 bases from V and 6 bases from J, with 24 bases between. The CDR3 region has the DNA TGTGCCAGCAGTTTCCTTGGGGGGCTACACGGGGGCACCGAGCAGTACTTC. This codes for CASSFLGGLHGGTEQYF.

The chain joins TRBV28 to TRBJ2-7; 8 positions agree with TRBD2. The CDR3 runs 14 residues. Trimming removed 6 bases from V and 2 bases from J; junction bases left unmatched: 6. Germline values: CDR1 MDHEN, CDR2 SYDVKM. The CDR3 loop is CASRRSGTPYEQYF. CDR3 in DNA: TGTGCCAGCAGGCGTAGCGGGACCCCCTACGAGCAGTACTTC.

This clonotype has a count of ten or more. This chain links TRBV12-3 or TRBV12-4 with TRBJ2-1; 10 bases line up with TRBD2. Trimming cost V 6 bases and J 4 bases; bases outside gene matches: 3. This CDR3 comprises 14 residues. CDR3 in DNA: TGTGCCAGCAGCGGACTAGCGGAGTACAATGAGCAGTTCTTC. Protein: CASSGLAEYNEQFF.

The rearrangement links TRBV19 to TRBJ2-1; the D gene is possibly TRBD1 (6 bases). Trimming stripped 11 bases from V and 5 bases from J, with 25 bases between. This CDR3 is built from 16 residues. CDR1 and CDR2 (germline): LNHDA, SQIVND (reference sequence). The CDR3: CASNPTGFGLNNEQFF. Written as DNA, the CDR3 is TGTGCCTCAAACCCCACAGGGTTCGGTCTCAACAATGAGCAGTTCTTC.

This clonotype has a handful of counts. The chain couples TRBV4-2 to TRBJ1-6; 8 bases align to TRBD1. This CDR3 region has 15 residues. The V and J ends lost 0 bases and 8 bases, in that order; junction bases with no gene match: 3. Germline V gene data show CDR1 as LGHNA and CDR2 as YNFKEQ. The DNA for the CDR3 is TGTGCCAGCAGCCAAGAGACAGGGGTAGATTCACCCCTCCACTTT. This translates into CASSQETGVDSPLHF.

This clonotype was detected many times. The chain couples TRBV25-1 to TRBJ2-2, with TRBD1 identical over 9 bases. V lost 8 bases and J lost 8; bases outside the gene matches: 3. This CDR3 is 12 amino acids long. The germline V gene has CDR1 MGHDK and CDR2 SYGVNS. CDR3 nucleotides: TGTGCCAGCGGACAGGGGTTTGGGGAGCTGTTTTTT. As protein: CASGQGFGELFF.

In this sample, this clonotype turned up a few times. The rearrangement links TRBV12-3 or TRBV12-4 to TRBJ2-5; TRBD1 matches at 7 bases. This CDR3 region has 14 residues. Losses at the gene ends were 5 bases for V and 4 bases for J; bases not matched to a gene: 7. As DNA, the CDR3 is TGTGCCAGCAGTATACGACAGGGACGAGAGACCCAGTACTTC. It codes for CASSIRQGRETQYF.